Given below is one T cell receptor (beta chain) in context. Its antigen remains unidentified. Sorting with CD45RO/CCR7/CD25/CD127/CD95/CD27 yielded naive, central memory, regulatory and stem-like memory CD4+ cells. Trimming took off 10 bases at V and 4 bases at J, with 17 bases between the two ends. The CDR3 is 14 residues long. From germline, CDR1 is SNHLY and CDR2 FYNNEI. Sequenced material consisted of expressed TCRB transcripts (all of the isolated RNA was reverse transcribed). Roughly 3.4 million reads per sample on average were obtained from naive, central memory and regulatory T cell samples. Measured with immunoSEQ multiplex PCR; TCRdb has only the in-frame clones, and not every one. The data show under 450,000 clones, over 13% seen once. These data belong to a study of beta chain features in type 1 diabetes. Study background: Researchers looked at roughly 110 million sorted cells across all samples. The study's findings and limits: Healthy donors had naive, central memory and Treg TCRB repertoires that appeared less similar than those seen among patients.

The genes are TRBV2 and TRBJ2-1; TRBD1 is a possible D gene (7 bases). The receptor's source is a woman in her late teens or twenties in good health. The sequencing sample was made of naive CD4+ T cells from blood. CDR3 DNA sequence: TGTGCCACCCCCGGGGGACAGTTATACAATGAGCAGTTCTTC. It codes for CATPGGQLYNEQFF.